Each of the 3 T cell receptor beta chains below was sequenced from the same sample in a study of blood T cell repertoires in COVID-19. The data were produced by immunoSEQ multiplex PCR, yet TCRdb's version contains in-frame clones alone and is incomplete. The sample records fewer than 500,000 clones, 86% being singletons. The sample comprised peripheral blood. All receptors derive from a woman in her twenties or thirties with active or convalescent COVID-19.

The rearrangement uses TRBV5-6 and TRBJ2-1; 9 bases align to TRBD1. Trimming removed 3 bases from V and 10 bases from J; junction bases left unmatched: 11. Germline CDR1 reads SGHDT; CDR2 reads YYEEEE. The CDR3 has 15 residues. The DNA for the CDR3 is TGTGCCAGCAGCTCAGGGACCGGGACAGGGACCGAGCAGTTCTTC. Amino acid sequence: CASSSGTGTGTEQFF.

The CDR3: CASRDRGPNTEAFF. CDR3 DNA: TGTGCCAGCAGGGACAGGGGACCAAACACTGAAGCTTTCTTT. The rearrangement uses TRBV6-5 and TRBJ1-1, with TRBD1 matching 9 bases. The CDR3 spans 14 residues. Germline V gene data show CDR1 as MNHEY and CDR2 as SVGAGI. V lost 6 bases, J lost 2 bases, and 4 bases stayed unmatched.

The chain is built from TRBV9 and TRBJ2-3; 10 bases are shared with TRBD2. Germline CDR1 and CDR2: SGDLS and YYNGEE. The CDR3 has 15 amino acids. J lost 4 bases, V lost 4 bases, and 6 bases had no gene match. The CDR3 DNA reads TGTGCCAGCAGCCCAAGCGGGGGGGCCGCAGATACGCAGTATTTT. Protein: CASSPSGGAADTQYF.